In its sample, the clone carrying this TCR beta chain was seen a few times. The antigen remains undetermined. The data originate from a study of T cell responses to AZD1222 COVID-19 vaccine. Points from the study as a whole: Donors were mostly white British, more females; clonal diversity possibly underestimated. Compared with day 0, the breadth and depth of the Spike-specific TCR repertoire rose significantly after two doses of AZD1222. Baseline seropositivity characterized only a handful of AZD1222 recipients.

Germline CDR1 MNHEY, CDR2 SMNVEV (reference sequence). The CDR3 length is 15 residues. V shed 0 bases, J shed 7 bases, and the junction held 5 bases outside the gene matches. Second-dose groups at about 4 or about 12 weeks were pooled. Repertoires were generated with immunoSEQ multiplex PCR, while TCRdb's copy carries only in-frame clones and drops some. The profile shows 60,000 to 80,000 clones, around three quarters of them singletons. The V and J genes are TRBV27 and TRBJ1-5; 8 positions agree with TRBD1. This specimen was peripheral blood, taken 28 days after the second AZD1222 dose. The origin of this receptor is an adult who received the AZD1222 COVID-19 vaccine. The CDR3 nucleotides are TGTGCCAGCAGTTTATCGGGACAGGACTTGCAGCCCCAGCATTTT. Residues: CASSLSGQDLQPQHF.